The 15 T cell receptor beta chains below were found in one sample sequenced in a study of T-cell memory formation after mild COVID-19. TCRdb reprocessed the 5' RACE reads via MiXCR and lists one record per CDR3 protein. There are about 310,000 distinct CDR3 sequences in the sample; 15% to 20% occur only once, and roughly 21% lies in the top ten. Sequences were obtained from PBMCs or a T cell subset sorted from them (not recorded which). The receptors come from a man between 18 and 35 years old who had mild COVID-19 (a few samples of this study predate the infection). Cell type and time point are not known.

This clonotype was observed a handful of times. V is TRBV27 and J is TRBJ2-6; 9 bases line up with TRBD1. The CDR3 covers 17 residues. V shed 5 bases and J 4 bases; nucleotides not matched to a gene: 9. Germline V gives CDR1 MNHEY, CDR2 SMNVEV (reference sequence). In DNA form, the CDR3 reads TGTGCCAGCAGTCCCTTGACAGGGGGAAACGGGGCCAACGTCCTGACTTTC. Residues: CASSPLTGGNGANVLTF.

This clonotype appeared a single time. This sequence joins TRBV4-1 and TRBJ2-3, with 10 bases matching TRBD1. Per the germline V gene, CDR1 is MGHRA and CDR2 is YSYEKL. V was clipped by 6 bases and J by 2 bases; unmatched bases: 8. The CDR3 runs 16 residues. In DNA form, the CDR3 reads TGCGCCAGCAGTCAGGAGACAGGGGGCTTCACAGATACGCAGTATTTT. Translating it yields CASSQETGGFTDTQYF.

This clonotype was recorded a few times. The rearrangement uses TRBV3-1 and TRBJ2-5; maybe TRBD2 (5 bases). Trimming shortened V by 4 bases and J by 1 base, and 10 bases separated the two germline ends. Germline CDR1 and CDR2: LGHDT and YNNKEL (reference sequence). CDR3 length: 14 residues. This CDR3 reads CASSRRITQETQYF. Here the CDR3 DNA reads TGTGCCAGCAGCCGGAGGATCACCCAAGAGACCCAGTACTTC.

The chain is built from TRBV20-1 and TRBJ1-1; weak D call: TRBD1 (5 bases). V lost 5 bases and J 1 base, leaving 17 bases between the germline ends. The CDR3 extends over 15 amino acids. Germline V gene sequence: CDR1 DFQATT, CDR2 SNEGSKA (reference sequence). The CDR3 bases are TGCAGTGCTTCTACCTTGGACATACCGAACACTGAAGCTTTCTTT. It translates to CSASTLDIPNTEAFF.

The CDR3 nucleotides read TGTGCCAGCAGCCTACAGGGGGCCAATTCACCCCTCCACTTT. Its protein is CASSLQGANSPLHF. The V and J genes are TRBV13 and TRBJ1-6; TRBD1 matches at 9 bases. The junction had 3 bases not matched to a gene; V was cut back by 5 bases and J by 7 bases. Germline assignment: CDR1 PRHDT and CDR2 FYEKMQ (reference sequence). This CDR3 spans 14 amino acids. The whole variable domain, remainder taken from reference TRBV13 and TRBJ1-6, is AAGVIQSPRHLIKEKRETATLKCYPIPRHDTVYWYQQGPGQDPQFLISFYEKMQSDKGSIPDRFSAQQFSDYHSELNMSSLELGDSALYFCASSLQGANSPLHFGNGTRLTVT.

This clonotype was found a few times. The chain has TRBV12-3 or TRBV12-4 and TRBJ1-2; D might be TRBD1 (6 bases). Trimming pared 4 bases from V and 8 bases from J, leaving 17 bases between. There are 14 residues in the CDR3. CDR3 amino acids: CASSSNRDKDGYTF. DNA of the CDR3: TGTGCCAGCAGTTCAAACCGGGACAAGGACGGCTACACCTTC.

This clonotype has ten or more counts. CDR3 residues: CASSELAGGVYEQYF. The CDR3 DNA sequence: TGTGCCAGCAGCGAACTAGCGGGGGGTGTATACGAGCAGTACTTC. This chain uses TRBV6-2 or TRBV6-3 with TRBJ2-7; 12 bases are shared with TRBD2. Germline V gene lookup returns CDR1 MNHEY and CDR2 SVGEGT. This CDR3 has 15 residues. The J segment lost 4 bases and the V segment lost 6 bases, leaving 7 bases of the junction unmatched.

J is TRBJ1-1 and V is TRBV7-2, with 8 positions matching TRBD1. This CDR3 has 15 amino acids. Losses at the gene ends were 0 bases for V and 5 bases for J; bases not matched to a gene: 5. Germline CDR1 reads SGHTA; CDR2 reads FQGNSA. In DNA, the CDR3 is TGTGCCAGCAGCTTAGCGGCAGGGGGCTTAACTGAAGCTTTCTTT. Encoded protein: CASSLAAGGLTEAFF.

This clonotype has a handful of counts. V is TRBV7-7 and J is TRBJ2-7; a weak D match, TRBD2 (5 bases). Germline V gene data show CDR1 as SSHAT and CDR2 as FNYEAQ (reference sequence). The germline V and J ends were trimmed by 5 bases and 4 bases, with 15 bases remaining between them. CDR3 length: 14 residues. The CDR3 region is CASSPNSGSYEQYF. Written as DNA, the CDR3 is TGTGCCAGCAGCCCCAATTCGGGGTCATACGAGCAGTACTTC.

In its sample, this clonotype was seen a few times. CDR3 protein: CSAPPTGLNTEAFF. The CDR3 DNA reads TGCAGTGCTCCCCCGACAGGCCTGAACACTGAAGCTTTCTTT. V is TRBV20-1 and J is TRBJ1-1; perhaps TRBD1 as D (6 bases). The CDR3 length is 14 residues. Trimming removed 5 bases at V and 0 bases at J, with 13 bases between. Looked up from germline, CDR1 is DFQATT and CDR2 is SNEGSKA (reference sequence).

This clonotype was seen a handful of times. This chain connects TRBV7-7 to TRBJ2-1; possibly TRBD1 or TRBD2 for D (7 bases each). Germline loops: CDR1 SSHAT, CDR2 FNYEAQ (reference sequence). The CDR3 has 13 amino acids. The V and J ends lost 5 bases and 9 bases respectively, with 14 bases between them. CDR3 sequence reads: CASSPRGGSEQFF. CDR3 coding DNA: TGTGCCAGCAGCCCCAGGGGGGGTAGTGAGCAGTTCTTC.

The chain uses TRBV6-1 and TRBJ2-5, with a weak D call TRBD1 (5 bases). V was cut by 7 bases and J by 2 bases, with 11 bases left in between. The CDR3 sequence is 13 residues long. Germline-derived CDR1 and CDR2 are MNHNS and SASEGT. The CDR3: CASIPGWQETQYF. CDR3 coding DNA: TGTGCCAGCATTCCAGGGTGGCAAGAGACCCAGTACTTC.

The CDR3 is CSASGGTYNEQFF. For the CDR3, the DNA is TGCAGTGCTAGCGGGGGGACCTACAATGAGCAGTTCTTC. The chain is built from TRBV20-1 and TRBJ2-1; 7 nucleotides match TRBD2. The CDR3 length is 13 residues. J gave up 2 bases and V 3 bases, and 1 base lay outside the gene matches. Germline-derived CDR1 and CDR2 are DFQATT and SNEGSKA (reference sequence).

The chain joins TRBV5-5 to TRBJ1-4; maybe TRBD1 (6 bases). Trimming took off 7 bases at V and 8 bases at J, with 12 bases between the two ends. Germline CDR1 is SGHKS and CDR2 is YYEKEE (reference sequence). CDR3 length: 12 amino acids. CDR3 residues: CASGQRGEKLFF. DNA of the CDR3: TGTGCCAGCGGACAGCGAGGGGAAAAACTGTTTTTT. The full variable domain, with the rest looked up from reference TRBV5-5 and TRBJ1-4, is DAGVTQSPTHLIKTRGQQVTLRCSPISGHKSVSWYQQVLGQGPQFIFQYYEKEERGRGNFPDRFSARQFPNYSSELNVNALLLGDSALYLCASGQRGEKLFFGSGTQLSVL.

This clonotype turned up a few times. V and J are TRBV7-2 and TRBJ2-1; D gene ambiguous. The V end lost 4 bases, the J end lost 1 base, and 14 bases lay between the germline ends. Germline V lookup: CDR1 SGHTA, CDR2 FQGNSA. CDR3 length: 16 residues. CDR3 sequence (DNA): TGTGCCAGCAGCTCTTTGGTGCGCGTGTCCTACAATGAGCAGTTCTTC. It translates to CASSSLVRVSYNEQFF.